The T cell receptor (beta chain) under discussion was sequenced for a study of T-cell reconstitution after alpha-beta-depleted transplantation in children. General study points: The authors attributed T-cell counts and diversity one year after transplant mostly to newly produced T cells.

The germline V and J ends were trimmed by 1 base and 0 bases, with 8 bases remaining between them. This CDR3 is built from 15 residues. Germline CDR1 reads KGHSH; CDR2 reads LQKENI. This clonotype was picked up a small number of times. Its target is not known. Construction of the TCRbeta library involved unique molecular identifiers. TCRdb re-called the PCR reads through MiXCR, storing one row per CDR3 protein. The table records approximately 800,000 distinct CDR3 sequences, roughly 15% of them present only once. The genes are TRBV18 and TRBJ2-3; no definite D call. The material was PBMCs, mostly from graft donor cells, obtained 360 days after TCRalphabeta/CD19-depleted stem cell transplant. The receptor's source is a male patient younger than 18 who had a stem cell transplant for acute lymphoblastic leukemia, so the T cells may come from the graft donor. CDR3 sequence (DNA): TGTGCCAGCTCACCACAAGGGATAAGCACAGATACGCAGTATTTT. As protein: CASSPQGISTDTQYF. The whole variable domain, remainder taken from reference TRBV18 and TRBJ2-3, is NAGVMQNPRHLVRRRGQEARLRCSPMKGHSHVYWYRQLPEEGLKFMVYLQKENIIDESGMPKERFSAEFPKEGPSILRIQQVVRGDSAAYFCASSPQGISTDTQYFGPGTRLTVL.